Presented here are 18 T cell receptor beta chains from one specimen sequenced in a study of blood T cell repertoires in COVID-19. Measured with immunoSEQ multiplex PCR; TCRdb has only the in-frame clones, and not every one. The table has approximately 140,000 clones, around nine tenths seen once. The sample was peripheral blood. The source of these receptors is a man between 50 and 59 years old with active or convalescent COVID-19.

This clone was observed a single time. This chain joins TRBV12-5 and TRBJ1-2; TRBD1 might be the D (5 bases). Trimming removed 3 bases at V and 3 bases at J, with 20 bases between. The germline V gene encodes CDR1 LGHNT and CDR2 FRNRAP. CDR3 size: 17 residues. This chain's CDR3 is CASGFLTASRRDYGYTF. The CDR3 DNA is TGTGCTAGTGGTTTTTTGACAGCGAGCCGTCGCGACTATGGCTACACCTTC.

J is TRBJ1-2 and V is TRBV3-1 (or the pseudogene TRBV3-2); 10 bases agree with TRBD1. The CDR3 runs 15 residues. The germline V gene has CDR1 LGHDT and CDR2 YNNKEL (reference sequence). The J segment lost 5 bases and the V segment lost 2 bases, leaving 5 bases of the junction unmatched. The CDR3 loop is CASSQRDRGGYGYTF. DNA of the CDR3: TGTGCCAGCAGCCAAAGGGACAGGGGAGGGTATGGCTACACCTTC.

This clone was seen a single time. This sequence joins TRBV20-1 and TRBJ2-3; 7 nucleotides line up with TRBD1. Germline V CDR1 and CDR2: DFQATT, SNEGSKA (reference sequence). The trim removed 3 bases at V and 2 bases at J, leaving 11 bases unmatched. The length of the CDR3 is 16 residues. DNA for the CDR3: TGCAGTGCTAGTCGCGGACAGGTCTTCCTCACAGATACGCAGTATTTT. Its protein is CSASRGQVFLTDTQYF.

The V call is TRBV3-1 (or the pseudogene TRBV3-2), the J call TRBJ2-1, with 10 positions matching TRBD2. In germline, CDR1 is LGHDT, CDR2 YNNKEL (reference sequence). V lost 4 bases, J lost 10 bases, and 13 bases stayed unmatched. The CDR3 runs 16 residues. CDR3 protein: CASSLGMGLAGAEQFF. CDR3 bases: TGTGCCAGCAGCCTCGGGATGGGGCTAGCGGGAGCCGAGCAGTTCTTC.

This chain joins TRBV24-1 and TRBJ1-3; 8 nucleotides line up with TRBD1. The ends lost 12 bases at V and 3 bases at J; junction bases unmatched: 6. Germline CDR1 is KGHDR and CDR2 is SFDVKD. This CDR3 spans 13 amino acids. The CDR3 DNA reads TGTGCCGCCCAGGACAGGGTTGGAAACACCATATATTTT. Translation: CAAQDRVGNTIYF.

This chain uses TRBV7-2 with TRBJ2-5, with 9 bases that match TRBD1. V lost 5 bases, J lost 5 bases, and 3 bases stayed unmatched. The CDR3 runs to 13 residues. In germline, CDR1 is SGHTA, CDR2 FQGNSA. CDR3: CASSQDRGETQYF. In nucleotides, the CDR3 is TGTGCCAGCAGCCAGGACAGGGGTGAGACCCAGTACTTC.

The gene calls are TRBV11-2 and TRBJ1-1, with TRBD1 matching over 7 bases. After removal of 3 bases from V and 0 bases from J, the junction contained 16 bases not matched to a gene. Germline-derived CDR1 and CDR2 are SGHAT and FQNNGV. This CDR3 region has 19 residues. CDR3 in amino acids: CASSFLLPGQKQVNTEAFF. The CDR3 bases are TGTGCCAGCAGCTTCCTTTTACCGGGACAGAAACAGGTGAACACTGAAGCTTTCTTT.

This chain uses TRBV28 with TRBJ1-2; 9 bases are a match to TRBD1. In germline, CDR1 is MDHEN, CDR2 SYDVKM. V lost 3 bases, J lost 7 bases, and 6 bases stayed unmatched. CDR3 length equals 14 residues. CDR3 region: CASSFSQGARGYTF. The DNA for the CDR3 is TGTGCCAGCAGTTTCTCACAGGGGGCGCGTGGCTACACCTTC.

This clone was recorded only once. For the CDR3, the DNA is TGTGCCAGCAGCTTCACCCCCACTAGCGGCCAAGAGACCCAGTACTTC. Translating it yields CASSFTPTSGQETQYF. The chain couples TRBV5-4 to TRBJ2-5; the match to TRBD2 covers 8 bases. V lost 2 bases, J lost 1 base, and 7 bases stayed unmatched. The CDR3 length is 16 residues. Germline CDR1 reads SGHNT; CDR2 reads YYREEE (reference sequence).

The chain carries TRBV7-3 and TRBJ2-2; maybe TRBD1 (6 bases). Germline V gene sequence: CDR1 SGHTA, CDR2 FQGTGA. The CDR3 spans 16 residues. V was clipped by 3 bases and J by 6 bases, with 17 bases between them. The CDR3 sequence is CASSLGLGALAGELFF. CDR3 bases: TGTGCCAGCAGCTTGGGGCTGGGGGCGCTGGCCGGGGAGCTGTTTTTT.

V is TRBV15 and J is TRBJ2-7; a weak D match, TRBD1 (6 bases). The CDR3 totals 16 residues. Trimming removed 0 bases from V and 2 bases from J, with 14 bases in between. Germline values: CDR1 LNHNV, CDR2 YYDKDF (reference sequence). The CDR3 DNA reads as TGTGCCACCAGCAGAGATCTGGGGACACAGACCTACGAGCAGTACTTC. Amino acid sequence: CATSRDLGTQTYEQYF.

This clone was seen once. The V call is TRBV27, the J call TRBJ2-7, with 8 positions matching TRBD2. The V gene end was trimmed by 6 bases and the J gene end by 0 bases; junction bases not matched to a gene: 7. CDR1 and CDR2 from the germline V gene are MNHEY and SMNVEV (reference sequence). The CDR3 contains 15 residues. CDR3 bases: TGTGCCAGCAGCATAGCGGGGTCGAGCTCCTACGAGCAGTACTTC. As protein: CASSIAGSSSYEQYF.

This clone was seen a few times. The V and J genes are TRBV9 and TRBJ1-5; possible D gene TRBD1, 5 bases. CDR3 length: 14 amino acids. The germline V gene encodes CDR1 SGDLS and CDR2 YYNGEE. Trimming took off 4 bases at V and 2 bases at J, with 10 bases between the two ends. Written as DNA, the CDR3 is TGTGCCAGCAGCCCCTGGGGCGGCAATCAGCCCCAGCATTTT. This sequence encodes CASSPWGGNQPQHF. Full variable domain (outside the CDR3, taken from reference TRBV9 and TRBJ1-5): DSGVTQTPKHLITATGQRVTLRCSPRSGDLSVYWYQQSLDQGLQFLIQYYNGEERAKGNILERFSAQQFPDLHSELNLSSLELGDSALYFCASSPWGGNQPQHFGDGTRLSIL.

In its sample, this clone was seen once. The rearrangement uses TRBV5-1 and TRBJ2-5, with D perhaps matching TRBD1 (6 bases). The CDR3 is made up of 14 amino acids. The germline gives CDR1 SGHRS, CDR2 YFSETQ. V was trimmed by 7 bases and J by 2 bases, leaving 15 bases between them. The CDR3 region is CASGRDTTQETQYF. DNA of the CDR3: TGCGCCAGCGGCCGGGACACGACGCAAGAGACCCAGTACTTC.

V gene TRBV25-1 combines with J gene TRBJ1-1; D gene uncertain. In germline, CDR1 is MGHDK, CDR2 SYGVNS. Between the trimmed V and J ends, which lost 7 bases and 1 base, there was a span of 10 bases. The CDR3 runs 13 residues. CDR3 region: CASTITTNTEAFF. The CDR3 coding sequence is TGTGCCAGCACAATTACAACGAACACTGAAGCTTTCTTT.

As concerns this clone: The junction and the germline gene differ at one end; a read error may be behind it. The genes are TRBV20-1 and TRBJ2-5, with no clear D. Looked up from germline, CDR1 is DFQATT and CDR2 is SNEGSKA (reference sequence). The CDR3 runs 9 residues. The CDR3 is CSARETQYF. CDR3 coding DNA: TGCAGTGCCAGAGAGACCCAGTACTTC.

The chain employs TRBV7-2 and TRBJ2-7; 9 bases are shared with TRBD2. The germline V gene has CDR1 SGHTA and CDR2 FQGNSA. The CDR3 length is 14 residues. V lost 5 bases to trimming and J lost 5 bases; unmatched junction nucleotides: 7. For the CDR3, the DNA is TGTGCCAGCAGCCCCTCACTAGCGGGTGACGAGCAGTACTTC. Its protein product is CASSPSLAGDEQYF.

The chain uses TRBV19 and TRBJ2-2, with 7 positions matching TRBD1. The V gene's germline CDR1 is LNHDA and CDR2 SQIVND (reference sequence). The V and J ends lost 6 bases and 0 bases, in that order; junction bases with no gene match: 4. This CDR3 spans 15 amino acids. The CDR3 is CASSPGTANTGELFF. In DNA, the CDR3 is TGTGCCAGTAGCCCCGGGACAGCGAACACCGGGGAGCTGTTTTTT.